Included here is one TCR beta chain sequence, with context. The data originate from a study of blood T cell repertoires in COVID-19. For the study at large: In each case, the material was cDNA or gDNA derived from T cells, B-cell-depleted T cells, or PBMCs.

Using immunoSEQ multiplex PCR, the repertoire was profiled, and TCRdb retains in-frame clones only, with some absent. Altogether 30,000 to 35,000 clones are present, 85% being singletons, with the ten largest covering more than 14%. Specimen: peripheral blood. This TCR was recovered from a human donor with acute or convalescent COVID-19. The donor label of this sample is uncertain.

As DNA, the CDR3 is TGTGCCAGCAGCCGAGCGAAGACTAGCGGGAGTATATACGAGCAGTACTTC. This encodes CASSRAKTSGSIYEQYF. The rearrangement joins TRBV6-6 to TRBJ2-7, with TRBD2 matching over 12 bases. Germline V CDR1 and CDR2: MNHNY, SVGAGI (reference sequence). V lost 6 bases, J lost 4 bases, and 13 bases stayed unmatched. The CDR3 consists of 17 residues.